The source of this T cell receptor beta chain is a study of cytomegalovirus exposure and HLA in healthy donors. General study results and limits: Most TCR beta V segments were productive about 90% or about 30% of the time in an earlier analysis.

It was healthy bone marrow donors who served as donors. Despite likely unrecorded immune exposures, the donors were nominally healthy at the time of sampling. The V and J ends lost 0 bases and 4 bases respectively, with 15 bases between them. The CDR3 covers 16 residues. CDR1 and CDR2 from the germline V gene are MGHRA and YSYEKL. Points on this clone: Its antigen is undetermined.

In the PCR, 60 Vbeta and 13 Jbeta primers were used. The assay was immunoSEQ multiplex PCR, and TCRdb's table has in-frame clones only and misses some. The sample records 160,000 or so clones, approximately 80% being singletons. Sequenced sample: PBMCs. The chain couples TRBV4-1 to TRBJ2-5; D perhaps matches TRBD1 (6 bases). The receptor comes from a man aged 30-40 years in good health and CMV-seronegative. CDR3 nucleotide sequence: TGCGCCAGCAGCCAAGAAGGAACAGGGTTGTTAGAGACCCAGTACTTC. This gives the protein CASSQEGTGLLETQYF.